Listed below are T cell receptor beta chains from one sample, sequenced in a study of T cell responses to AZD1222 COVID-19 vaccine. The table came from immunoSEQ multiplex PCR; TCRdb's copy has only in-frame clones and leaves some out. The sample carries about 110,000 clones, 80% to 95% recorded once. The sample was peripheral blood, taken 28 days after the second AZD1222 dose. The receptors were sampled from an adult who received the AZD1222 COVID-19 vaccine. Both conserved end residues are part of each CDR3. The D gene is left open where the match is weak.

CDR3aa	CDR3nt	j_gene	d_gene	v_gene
CASSLVTLSSHNEQFF	TGTGCCAGCAGCTTGGTGACGCTCTCCTCGCACAATGAGCAGTTCTTC	TRBJ2-1	-	TRBV5-6
CASTRDSQETQYF	TGCGCCAGCACCCGGGACAGTCAAGAGACCCAGTACTTC	TRBJ2-5	TRBD1	TRBV5-1
CASSYDPGGNQPQHF	TGTGCCAGCAGTTACGATCCGGGAGGGAATCAGCCCCAGCATTTT	TRBJ1-5	-	TRBV6-6
CASSHWTRDDEQYF	TGTGCCAGCAGCCATTGGACTAGGGACGACGAGCAGTACTTC	TRBJ2-7	TRBD2	TRBV3-1/TRBV3-2
CASSLDAAQVGYEQYF	TGCGCCAGCAGCTTGGACGCGGCACAGGTTGGCTACGAGCAGTACTTC	TRBJ2-7	-	TRBV5-1
CASSDKGYGYTF	TGTGCCAGCAGCGACAAAGGCTATGGCTACACCTTC	TRBJ1-2	-	TRBV6-5
CASSHGINYEQYF	TGTGCCAGTAGCCACGGAATAAACTACGAGCAGTACTTC	TRBJ2-7	-	TRBV19
CAWRPDRNGANVLTF	TGTGCCTGGAGGCCCGATAGGAACGGGGCCAACGTCCTGACTTTC	TRBJ2-6	-	TRBV30
CAWSVTANSPLHF	TGTGCCTGGAGTGTAACGGCTAATTCACCCCTCCACTTT	TRBJ1-6	-	TRBV30
CASSDYYSNQPQHF	TGTGCCAGTAGCGATTACTATAGCAATCAGCCCCAGCATTTT	TRBJ1-5	-	TRBV19
CASSQGLAEGIPYEQYF	TGTGCCAGCAGCCAGGGACTAGCGGAGGGAATCCCCTACGAGCAGTACTTC	TRBJ2-7	TRBD2	TRBV4-2
CASSLEEGSYEQYF	TGCGCCAGCAGCTTGGAGGAGGGGTCCTACGAGCAGTACTTC	TRBJ2-7	-	TRBV5-1
CASSLGRVNEQFF	TGTGCCAGCAGCTTGGGCAGGGTGAATGAGCAGTTCTTC	TRBJ2-1	-	TRBV5-8
CASSEGPRGNNEQFF	TGTGCCAGCAGCGAGGGACCACGGGGAAACAATGAGCAGTTCTTC	TRBJ2-1	-	TRBV14
CASTLGAGGYTF	TGTGCCAGCACTCTCGGGGCGGGTGGCTACACCTTC	TRBJ1-2	-	TRBV6-5